A single sample gave rise to the 12 T cell receptor beta chains below, sequenced in a study of blood T cell repertoires in COVID-19. Sequencing used immunoSEQ multiplex PCR; TCRdb keeps in-frame clones, though not all of them. The sample has 250,000 to 350,000 clones; roughly 82% are singletons. Sequenced material: peripheral blood. Source of these receptors: a woman aged 45-59 years with acute or convalescent COVID-19.

The chain uses TRBV28 and TRBJ1-1; TRBD1 might be the D (6 bases). Germline loops: CDR1 MDHEN, CDR2 SYDVKM. Trimming cost V 7 bases and J 2 bases, with 20 bases left between them. The CDR3 consists of 16 residues. This CDR3 reads CASKGESALENTEAFF. As DNA, the CDR3 is TGTGCCAGCAAGGGGGAATCCGCACTCGAAAACACTGAAGCTTTCTTT.

This chain links TRBV7-2 with TRBJ2-7; 7 nucleotides match TRBD2. Germline V lookup: CDR1 SGHTA, CDR2 FQGNSA. Trimming cost V 5 bases and J 2 bases; bases outside gene matches: 9. The CDR3 length is 15 residues. The chain's CDR3 is CASSQLGLDPYEQYF. The DNA of the CDR3 is TGTGCCAGCAGCCAACTCGGACTAGACCCCTACGAGCAGTACTTC. Filled out from reference TRBV7-2 and TRBJ2-7, the complete variable domain reads GAGVSQSPSNKVTEKGKDVELRCDPISGHTALYWYRQSLGQGLEFLIYFQGNSAPDKSGLPSDRFSAERTGGSVSTLTIQRTQQEDSAVYLCASSQLGLDPYEQYFGPGTRLTVT.

V and J are TRBV5-6 and TRBJ1-2; D not resolved. This CDR3 has 13 amino acids. The V end was cut by 0 bases, the J end by 2 bases, with 5 bases between. Germline lookup yields CDR1 SGHDT and CDR2 YYEEEE. The CDR3, as DNA: TGTGCCAGCAGCTTGGTCAGAAACTATGGCTACACCTTC. It codes for CASSLVRNYGYTF.

The CDR3 spells CASGRGDWDGYTF. Written as DNA, the CDR3 is TGCGCCAGCGGTAGGGGTGATTGGGATGGCTACACCTTC. The chain combines TRBV5-1 with TRBJ1-2; possibly TRBD1 for D (5 bases). The CDR3 contains 13 residues. Deletions cut 7 bases from V and 6 bases from J, with 16 bases between. Germline-derived CDR1 and CDR2 are SGHRS and YFSETQ.

The CDR3 DNA reads as TGTGCCAGCAGCCGCCCACTAGCGGGGTCTACCGCCTACGAGCAGTACTTC. It is translated as CASSRPLAGSTAYEQYF. The genes are TRBV5-8 and TRBJ2-7, with 10 bases that match TRBD2. The CDR3 is 17 amino acids. The J segment lost 2 bases and the V segment lost 4 bases, leaving 12 bases of the junction unmatched. Germline CDR1 SGHTS, CDR2 YDEGEE.

In its sample, this clone was seen once. V and J are TRBV28 and TRBJ2-7; 12 bases line up with TRBD1. The CDR3 sequence is 11 residues long. Per the germline V gene, CDR1 is MDHEN and CDR2 is SYDVKM. The CDR3 region is CVGTGGCEQYF. The CDR3 coding sequence is TGTGTCGGGACAGGGGGCTGCGAGCAGTACTTC.

The chain recombines TRBV7-3 with TRBJ2-3; TRBD2 matches 14 bases. CDR1 is SGHTA, CDR2 FQGTGA, per germline. V lost 5 bases and J lost 2; bases outside the gene matches: 3. The CDR3 has 16 amino acids. The CDR3 loop is CASSRTSGGHTDTQYF. Written as DNA, the CDR3 is TGTGCCAGCAGCCGGACTAGCGGGGGGCACACAGATACGCAGTATTTT. The full variable domain, with the rest looked up from reference TRBV7-3 and TRBJ2-3, is GAGVSQTPSNKVTEKGKYVELRCDPISGHTALYWYRQSLGQGPEFLIYFQGTGAADDSGLPNDRFFAVRPEGSVSTLKIQRTERGDSAVYLCASSRTSGGHTDTQYFGPGTRLTVL.

V and J are TRBV5-1 and TRBJ2-2; no reliable D call. CDR3 size: 14 residues. V dropped 4 bases and J dropped 6 bases, with 13 bases sitting between them. CDR1 is SGHRS and CDR2 is YFSETQ in the germline V gene. CDR3 residues: CASSPPWLAGELFF. The CDR3 DNA follows: TGCGCCAGCAGCCCTCCGTGGCTAGCCGGGGAGCTGTTTTTT.

The chain recombines TRBV5-6 with TRBJ1-1, with D possibly matching TRBD1 (5 bases). This CDR3 contains 15 residues. Germline-derived CDR1 and CDR2 are SGHDT and YYEEEE. V was trimmed by 4 bases and J by 1 base, leaving 14 bases between them. CDR3 nucleotide sequence: TGTGCCAGCAGCGAGATCACAGGAAAGAACACTGAAGCTTTCTTT. Protein sequence: CASSEITGKNTEAFF.

V gene TRBV7-9 combines with J gene TRBJ1-4; a weak D match, TRBD1 (6 bases). Germline loops: CDR1 SEHNR, CDR2 FQNEAQ (reference sequence). Trimming cost V 5 bases and J 2 bases, with 15 bases left between them. The CDR3 spans 16 residues. The CDR3 nucleotides are TGTGCCAGCAGCCTTCGGACAGTGGTTACTAATGAAAAACTGTTTTTT. Protein product: CASSLRTVVTNEKLFF.

The V and J genes are TRBV7-2 and TRBJ2-1, with 12 bases fitting TRBD2. This CDR3 is built from 16 residues. CDR1 SGHTA and CDR2 FQGNSA come from the germline V gene. The trim removed 5 bases at V and 10 bases at J, leaving 12 bases unmatched. For the CDR3, the DNA is TGTGCCAGCAGCACCAGACTAGCGGGAGATCCAATCGAGCAGTTCTTC. Encoded protein: CASSTRLAGDPIEQFF.

The chain employs TRBV30 and TRBJ1-5; D may be TRBD1 (6 bases). V was trimmed by 5 bases and J by 4 bases, leaving 15 bases between them. The CDR3 loop spans 14 amino acids. CDR1 is GTSNPN and CDR2 is SVGIG in the germline V gene (reference sequence). The CDR3 reads CAWAGRGINQPQHF. The CDR3 bases are TGTGCCTGGGCTGGCAGGGGCATTAATCAGCCCCAGCATTTT.